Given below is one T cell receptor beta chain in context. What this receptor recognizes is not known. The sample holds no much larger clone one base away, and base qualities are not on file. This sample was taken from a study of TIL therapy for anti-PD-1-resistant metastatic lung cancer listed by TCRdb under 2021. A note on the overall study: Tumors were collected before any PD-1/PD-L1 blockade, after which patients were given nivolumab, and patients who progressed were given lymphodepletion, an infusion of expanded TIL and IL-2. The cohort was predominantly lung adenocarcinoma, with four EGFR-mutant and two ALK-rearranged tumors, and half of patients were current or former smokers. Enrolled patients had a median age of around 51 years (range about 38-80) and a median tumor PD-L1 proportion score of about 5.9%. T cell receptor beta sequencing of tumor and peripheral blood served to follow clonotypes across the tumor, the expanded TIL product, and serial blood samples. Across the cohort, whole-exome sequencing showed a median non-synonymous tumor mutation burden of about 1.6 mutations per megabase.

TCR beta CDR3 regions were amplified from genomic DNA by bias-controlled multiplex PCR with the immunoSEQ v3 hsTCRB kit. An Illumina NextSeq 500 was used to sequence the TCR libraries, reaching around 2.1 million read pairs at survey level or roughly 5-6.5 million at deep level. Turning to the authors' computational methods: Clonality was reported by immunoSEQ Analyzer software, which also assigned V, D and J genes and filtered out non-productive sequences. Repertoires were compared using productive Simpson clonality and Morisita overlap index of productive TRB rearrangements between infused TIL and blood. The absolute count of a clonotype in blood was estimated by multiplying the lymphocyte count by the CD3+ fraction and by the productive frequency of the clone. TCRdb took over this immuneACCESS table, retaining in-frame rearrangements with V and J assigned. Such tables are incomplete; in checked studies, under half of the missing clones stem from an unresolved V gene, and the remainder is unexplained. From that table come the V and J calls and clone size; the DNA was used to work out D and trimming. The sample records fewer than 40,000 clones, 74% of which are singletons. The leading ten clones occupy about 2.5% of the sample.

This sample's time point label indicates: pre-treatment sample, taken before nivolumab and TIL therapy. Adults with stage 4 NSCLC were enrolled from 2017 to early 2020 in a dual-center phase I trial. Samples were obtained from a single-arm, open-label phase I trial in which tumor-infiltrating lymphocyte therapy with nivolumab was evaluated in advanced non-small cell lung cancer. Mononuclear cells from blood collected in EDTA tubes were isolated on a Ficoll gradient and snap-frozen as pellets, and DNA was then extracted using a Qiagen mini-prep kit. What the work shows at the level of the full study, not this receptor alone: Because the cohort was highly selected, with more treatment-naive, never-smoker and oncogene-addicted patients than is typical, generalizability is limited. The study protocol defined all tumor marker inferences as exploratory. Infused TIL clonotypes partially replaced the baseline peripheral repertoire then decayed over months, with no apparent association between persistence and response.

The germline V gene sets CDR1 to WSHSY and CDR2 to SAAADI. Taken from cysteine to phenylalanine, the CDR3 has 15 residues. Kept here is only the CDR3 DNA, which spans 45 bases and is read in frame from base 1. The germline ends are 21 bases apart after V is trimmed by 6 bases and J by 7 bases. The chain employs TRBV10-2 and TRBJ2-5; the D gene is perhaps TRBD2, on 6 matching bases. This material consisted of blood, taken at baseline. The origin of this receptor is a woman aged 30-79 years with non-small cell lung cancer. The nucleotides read TGCGCCAGCAGGACCGACGGGGGTTTGTTCGGGACCCAGTACTTC. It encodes CASRTDGGLFGTQYF.